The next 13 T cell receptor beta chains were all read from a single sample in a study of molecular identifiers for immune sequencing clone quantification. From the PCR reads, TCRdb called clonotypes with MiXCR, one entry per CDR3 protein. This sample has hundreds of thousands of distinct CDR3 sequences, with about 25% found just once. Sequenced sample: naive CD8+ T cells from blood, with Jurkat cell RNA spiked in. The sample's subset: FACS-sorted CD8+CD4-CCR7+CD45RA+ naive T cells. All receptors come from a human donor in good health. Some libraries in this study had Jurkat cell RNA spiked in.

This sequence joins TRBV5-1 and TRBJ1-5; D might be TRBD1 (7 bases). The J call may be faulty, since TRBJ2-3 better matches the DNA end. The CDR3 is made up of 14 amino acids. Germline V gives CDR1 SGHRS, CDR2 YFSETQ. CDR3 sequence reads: CASSPGQGGQPQYF. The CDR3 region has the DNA TGCGCCAGCAGCCCCGGGCAGGGGGGTCAGCCCCAGTATTTT.

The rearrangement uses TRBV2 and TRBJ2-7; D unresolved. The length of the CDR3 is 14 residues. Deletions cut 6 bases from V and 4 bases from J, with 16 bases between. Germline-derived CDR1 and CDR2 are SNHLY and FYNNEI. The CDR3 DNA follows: TGTGCCAGCAGCTCAACGGGCCTTGAATACGAGCAGTACTTC. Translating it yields CASSSTGLEYEQYF.

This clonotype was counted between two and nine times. The DNA for the CDR3 is TGTGCCTCGAATGATATGGGCTACACCGGGGAGCTGTTTTTT. Encoded protein: CASNDMGYTGELFF. The chain is built from TRBV30 and TRBJ2-2; D is undetermined. Between the trimmed V and J ends, which lost 7 bases and 3 bases, there was a span of 15 bases. The CDR3 runs to 14 residues. Germline CDR1 is GTSNPN and CDR2 is SVGIG (reference sequence).

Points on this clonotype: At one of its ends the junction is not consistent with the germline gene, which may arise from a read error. The CDR3 reads CTSSQDRGHEQYF. CDR3 DNA sequence: TGCACCAGCAGCCAAGATAGGGGGCATGAGCAGTACTTC. The rearrangement joins TRBV4-3 to TRBJ2-1; 7 bases are shared with TRBD1. The J call may be mistaken, given a closer DNA end match to TRBJ2-7. There are 13 residues in the CDR3. Germline assignment: CDR1 LGHNA and CDR2 YSLEER.

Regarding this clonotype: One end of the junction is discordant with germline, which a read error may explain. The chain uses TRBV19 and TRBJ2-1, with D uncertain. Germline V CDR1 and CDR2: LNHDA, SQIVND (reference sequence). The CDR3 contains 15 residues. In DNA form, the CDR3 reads TGTGCCAGTAGTATGCGCCCGGCCTCCTACAATGAGCGGTTCTTC. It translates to CASSMRPASYNERFF.

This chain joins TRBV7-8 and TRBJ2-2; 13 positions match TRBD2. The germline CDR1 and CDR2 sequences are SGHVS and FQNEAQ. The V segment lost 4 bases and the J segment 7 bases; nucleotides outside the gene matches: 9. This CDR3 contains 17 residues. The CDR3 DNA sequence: TGTGCCAGCAGCTCACGGGGACTAGCGGGGTTAAGCGGGGAGCTGTTTTTT. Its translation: CASSSRGLAGLSGELFF.

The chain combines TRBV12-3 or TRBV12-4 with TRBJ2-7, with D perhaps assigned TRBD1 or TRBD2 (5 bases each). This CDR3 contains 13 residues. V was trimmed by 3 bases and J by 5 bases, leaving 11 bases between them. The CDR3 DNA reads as TGTGCCAGCAGTTTCGGGACGGAGAACGAGCAGTACTTC. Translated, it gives CASSFGTENEQYF.

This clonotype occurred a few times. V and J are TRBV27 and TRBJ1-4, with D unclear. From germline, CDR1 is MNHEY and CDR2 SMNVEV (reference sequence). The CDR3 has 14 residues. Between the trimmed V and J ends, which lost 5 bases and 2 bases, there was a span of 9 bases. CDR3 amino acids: CASSPRLTNEKLFF. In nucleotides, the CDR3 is TGTGCCAGCAGTCCCCGTCTGACTAATGAAAAACTGTTTTTT.

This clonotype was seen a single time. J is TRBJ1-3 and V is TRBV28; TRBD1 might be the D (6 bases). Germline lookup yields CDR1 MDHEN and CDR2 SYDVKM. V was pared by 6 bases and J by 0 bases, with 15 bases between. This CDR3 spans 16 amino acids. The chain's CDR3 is CASSLRDMSSGNTIYF. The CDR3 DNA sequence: TGTGCCAGCAGCCTCCGGGACATGAGCTCTGGAAACACCATATATTTT.

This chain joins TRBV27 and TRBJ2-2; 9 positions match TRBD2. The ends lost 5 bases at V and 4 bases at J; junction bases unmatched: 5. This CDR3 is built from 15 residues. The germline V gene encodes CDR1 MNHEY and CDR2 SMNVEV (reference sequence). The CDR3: CASSPLAGSTGELFF. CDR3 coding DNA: TGTGCCAGCAGTCCCCTAGCGGGGAGCACCGGGGAGCTGTTTTTT.

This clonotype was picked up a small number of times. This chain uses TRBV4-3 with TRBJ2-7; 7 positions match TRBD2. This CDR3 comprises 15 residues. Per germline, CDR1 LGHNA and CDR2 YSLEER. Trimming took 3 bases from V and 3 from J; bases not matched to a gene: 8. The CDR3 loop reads CASSQGRESGYEQYF. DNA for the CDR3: TGCGCCAGCAGCCAGGGGAGGGAGTCAGGCTACGAGCAGTACTTC.

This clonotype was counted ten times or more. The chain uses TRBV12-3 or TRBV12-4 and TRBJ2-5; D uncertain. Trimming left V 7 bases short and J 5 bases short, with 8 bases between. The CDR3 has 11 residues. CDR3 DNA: TGTGCCAGCAAGACCCTGGAGACCCAGTACTTC. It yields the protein CASKTLETQYF.

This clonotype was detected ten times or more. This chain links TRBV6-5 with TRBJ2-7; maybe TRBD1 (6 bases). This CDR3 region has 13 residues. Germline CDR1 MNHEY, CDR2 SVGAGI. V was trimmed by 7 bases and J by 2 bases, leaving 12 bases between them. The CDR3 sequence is CASTEGVPYEQYF. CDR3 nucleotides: TGTGCCAGCACCGAGGGGGTACCCTACGAGCAGTACTTC.